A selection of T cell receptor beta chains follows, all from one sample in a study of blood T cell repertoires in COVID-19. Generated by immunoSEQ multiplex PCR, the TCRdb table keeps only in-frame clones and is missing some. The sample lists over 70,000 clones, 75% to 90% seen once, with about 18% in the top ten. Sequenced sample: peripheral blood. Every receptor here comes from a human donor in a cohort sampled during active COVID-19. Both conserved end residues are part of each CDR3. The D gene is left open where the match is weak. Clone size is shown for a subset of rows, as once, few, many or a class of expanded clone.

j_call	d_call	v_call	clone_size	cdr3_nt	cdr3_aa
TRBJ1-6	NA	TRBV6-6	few	TGTGCCAGCAGGACAGGACCAAAGAATAATTCACCCCTCCACTTT	CASRTGPKNNSPLHF
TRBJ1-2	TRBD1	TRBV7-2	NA	TGTGCCAGCAGCTCGGACAGGGGGCGGGGCTACACCTTC	CASSSDRGRGYTF
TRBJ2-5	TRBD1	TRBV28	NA	TGTGCCAGCAGTTTAATAGGCAGGGGGCTACAAGAGACCCAGTACTTC	CASSLIGRGLQETQYF
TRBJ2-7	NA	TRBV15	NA	TGTGCCACCAGCACCAATCGGGGAGGCAGGGCCCACGAGCAGTACTTC	CATSTNRGGRAHEQYF
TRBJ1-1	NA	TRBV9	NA	TGTGCCAGCAGCGATGGCGTGGGCGACACTGAAGCTTTCTTT	CASSDGVGDTEAFF
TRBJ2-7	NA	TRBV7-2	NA	TGTGCCAGCAGCCCTTCGACTAGCAGGGGAGGAAGCGAGCAGTACTTC	CASSPSTSRGGSEQYF
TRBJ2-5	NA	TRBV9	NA	TGTGCCAGCAGCGTAGTGGACAGACGGGAGACCCAGTACTTC	CASSVVDRRETQYF
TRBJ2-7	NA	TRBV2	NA	TGTGCCAGCAGTGAAGAAACTAGCTCCCACGAGCAGTACTTC	CASSEETSSHEQYF
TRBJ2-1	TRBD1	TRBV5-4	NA	TGTGCCAGCACCACCGTGGGGACAGGGGCAAATGAGCAGTTCTTC	CASTTVGTGANEQFF
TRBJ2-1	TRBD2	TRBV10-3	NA	TGTGCCATCAGCGCTAGCGGGGGGAACAATGAGCAGTTCTTC	CAISASGGNNEQFF